The clone carrying this T cell receptor beta chain showed up just a few times. Its cognate antigen is unknown. The data are from a study of blood T cells in healthy people across ages. Findings and limits, study-wide: In older individuals, TCR beta diversity per million T cells was lower, falling roughly linearly with age. Long-lived donors had more naive CD4+ cells and higher diversity than aged donors.

A J-beta primer mix and a sample-barcoded 5' primer were used in a second PCR of about 7 to 11 cycles. From the 5' RACE reads, TCRdb called clonotypes with MiXCR, one entry per CDR3 protein. Here the sample spans approximately 1,700,000 distinct CDR3 sequences, more than 35% being singletons. This CDR3 has 15 residues. Trimming removed 2 bases from V and 2 bases from J, with 15 bases in between. Germline values: CDR1 DFQATT, CDR2 SNEGSKA (reference sequence). J is TRBJ1-2 and V is TRBV20-1; tentative D call: TRBD1 (5 bases). The TCR was taken from a human donor in good health. The sample was blood. The CDR3 reads CSARSPGRANYGYTF. Here the CDR3 DNA reads TGCAGTGCTAGAAGCCCGGGACGGGCAAACTATGGCTACACCTTC.